Included here is one T cell receptor (beta chain) sequence, with context. Its cognate antigen is unknown. Sequencing was performed with immunoSEQ multiplex PCR; in TCRdb, only in-frame clones are kept and a portion is missing. The sample has about 34,000 clones, approximately 80% seen once. This entry belongs to a study of T cell responses to AZD1222 COVID-19 vaccine. The study's findings and limits: Vaccination with two AZD1222 doses was followed by a rise in Spike-specific TCR breadth and depth. Of the AZD1222 recipients, only 5 or 6 were seropositive at baseline. Repertoires were obtained only post-peak T cell response.

Second-dose groups at about 4 or about 12 weeks were pooled. Here the sequenced sample was peripheral blood, taken 28 days after the second AZD1222 dose. The sequence was obtained from an adult who received the AZD1222 COVID-19 vaccine.

CDR3 loop: CASSGLGLAGAGELFF. For the CDR3, the DNA is TGCGCCAGCAGCGGATTAGGACTAGCAGGAGCCGGGGAGCTGTTTTTT. The chain links TRBV5-1 to TRBJ2-2; 8 bases map to TRBD2. CDR3 length: 16 amino acids. The germline gives CDR1 SGHRS, CDR2 YFSETQ. With V trimmed by 4 bases and J by 6 bases, 11 bases remained unmatched.